These 18 T cell receptor beta chains were all obtained from the same sample, sequenced in a study of patients and donors after allogeneic stem cell transplantation. TCRdb passed the RT-PCR reads through MiXCR, listing each CDR3 protein once. The profile shows some 880,000 distinct CDR3 sequences, approximately 19% of them singletons. The sequencing sample was made of blood, either unsorted or a sorted T cell fraction (not recorded which). These receptors were collected from a human donor who was either an allogeneic HSCT recipient or a stem cell or donor lymphocyte infusion donor (not recorded which). It is not recorded whose cells these are; they may come from a transplant donor.

In its sample, this clonotype was seen many times. J is TRBJ2-7 and V is TRBV12-3 or TRBV12-4, with TRBD2 matching over 10 bases. The CDR3 contains 15 residues. V was clipped by 6 bases and J by 0 bases; unmatched bases: 5. This CDR3 reads CASSRSSGGSYEQYF. For the CDR3, the DNA is TGTGCCAGCAGCAGATCTAGCGGGGGCTCCTACGAGCAGTACTTC.

CDR3 coding DNA: TGCAGTGCTAGCCTATCGGGACAGGGTCAGGGCTACACCTTC. This gives the protein CSASLSGQGQGYTF. The chain employs TRBV20-1 and TRBJ1-2; TRBD1 aligns across 9 bases. CDR1 is DFQATT and CDR2 is SNEGSKA in the germline V gene (reference sequence). The CDR3 totals 14 residues. Trimming cost V 3 bases and J 8 bases; bases outside gene matches: 10.

This clonotype has more than one count but fewer than ten. V and J are TRBV24-1 and TRBJ2-1; D is unresolved. Per germline, CDR1 KGHDR and CDR2 SFDVKD. The CDR3 has 12 residues. The V end lost 4 bases, the J end lost 8 bases, and 8 bases lay between the germline ends. The CDR3 is CATSDRVDEQFF. Written as DNA, the CDR3 is TGTGCCACCAGTGACCGGGTCGATGAGCAGTTCTTC.

This rearrangement joins TRBV15 to TRBJ1-5; a weak D match, TRBD1 (5 bases). Germline CDR1 is LNHNV and CDR2 is YYDKDF (reference sequence). V dropped 1 base and J dropped 3 bases, with 10 bases sitting between them. The CDR3 is 15 residues long. The CDR3 reads CATSRAGPLNQPQHF. In nucleotides, the CDR3 is TGTGCCACCAGCAGAGCGGGACCACTCAATCAGCCCCAGCATTTT.

The chain carries TRBV10-3 and TRBJ2-3; 12 nucleotides align to TRBD2. With V trimmed by 1 base and J by 4 bases, 6 bases remained unmatched. The CDR3 runs 17 residues. Germline values: CDR1 ENHRY, CDR2 SYGVKD. The CDR3 protein is CAISEWTSGAGPDTQYF. The CDR3 region has the DNA TGTGCCATCAGTGAGTGGACTAGCGGGGCAGGGCCAGATACGCAGTATTTT.

This clonotype appeared a few times. The chain uses TRBV10-3 and TRBJ2-7; D is ambiguous. The CDR3 sequence is 11 residues long. CDR1 ENHRY and CDR2 SYGVKD come from the germline V gene. V lost 7 bases, J lost 6 bases, and 10 bases lay in between. This CDR3 reads CAITQGLEQYF. CDR3 DNA sequence: TGTGCCATCACCCAAGGGCTCGAGCAGTACTTC.

This chain joins TRBV5-5 and TRBJ2-7; D unclear. CDR1 is SGHKS, CDR2 YYEKEE, per germline (reference sequence). V was clipped by 4 bases and J by 2 bases, with 10 bases between them. CDR3 length: 13 residues. Written as DNA, the CDR3 is TGTGCCAGCAGCGGCCTGCTCCCCTACGAGCAGTACTTC. It translates to CASSGLLPYEQYF.

The chain uses TRBV5-1 and TRBJ2-1; TRBD1 aligns across 7 bases. This CDR3 has 13 amino acids. The V and J ends lost 4 bases and 5 bases, in that order; junction bases with no gene match: 3. Germline lookup yields CDR1 SGHRS and CDR2 YFSETQ. The chain's CDR3 is CASSGGQDNEQFF. CDR3 nucleotides: TGCGCCAGCAGCGGCGGACAGGACAATGAGCAGTTCTTC.

This clonotype was found a few times. The rearrangement uses TRBV7-9 and TRBJ1-5; tentatively, D is TRBD1 (6 bases). Germline CDR1 and CDR2: SEHNR and FQNEAQ (reference sequence). The V end was cut by 5 bases, the J end by 7 bases, with 15 bases between. This CDR3 spans 14 amino acids. The CDR3 sequence is CASSPRGTPQPQHF. CDR3 nucleotide sequence: TGTGCCAGCAGCCCCCGGGGGACACCGCAGCCCCAGCATTTT.

There are a few counts of this clonotype. This sequence joins TRBV3-1 and TRBJ2-3; D gene uncertain. CDR1 and CDR2 from the germline V gene are LGHDT and YNNKEL (reference sequence). The CDR3 loop spans 13 amino acids. Trimming shortened V by 4 bases and J by 8 bases, and 13 bases separated the two germline ends. The chain's CDR3 is CASSPSKVATQYF. The CDR3 coding sequence is TGTGCCAGCAGCCCTTCGAAAGTGGCTACGCAGTATTTT.

This chain uses TRBV20-1 with TRBJ1-1; no reliable D call. The CDR3 consists of 17 residues. Germline V CDR1 and CDR2: DFQATT, SNEGSKA (reference sequence). The germline V and J ends were trimmed by 1 base and 0 bases, with 18 bases remaining between them. CDR3 loop: CSARAAGGFVLNTEAFF. DNA for the CDR3: TGCAGTGCTAGAGCTGCGGGAGGGTTTGTATTGAACACTGAAGCTTTCTTT.

This clonotype has just a few counts. The chain couples TRBV7-9 to TRBJ2-1, with 11 positions matching TRBD2. The trim removed 5 bases at V and 9 bases at J, leaving 9 bases unmatched. In germline, CDR1 is SEHNR, CDR2 FQNEAQ (reference sequence). CDR3 size: 15 residues. The CDR3 DNA reads as TGTGCCAGCAGCCGTAGCGGGGGGGCCTCGGGTGAGCAGTTCTTC. The encoded protein is CASSRSGGASGEQFF. Filled out from reference TRBV7-9 and TRBJ2-1, the complete variable domain reads DTGVSQNPRHKITKRGQNVTFRCDPISEHNRLYWYRQTLGQGPEFLTYFQNEAQLEKSRLLSDRFSAERPKGSFSTLEIQRTEQGDSAMYLCASSRSGGASGEQFFGPGTRLTVL.

V gene TRBV7-2 combines with J gene TRBJ1-2; no clear D. The V gene's germline CDR1 is SGHTA and CDR2 FQGNSA. This CDR3 region has 16 residues. Trimming cost V 1 base and J 2 bases, with 14 bases left between them. CDR3 sequence reads: CASSLEPGRLNYGYTF. CDR3 DNA: TGTGCCAGCAGCTTAGAACCGGGCAGGTTGAACTATGGCTACACCTTC.

This clonotype was recorded a few times. The rearrangement uses TRBV24-1 and TRBJ1-1, with D uncertain. The CDR3 loop spans 12 amino acids. Trimming removed 3 bases at V and 7 bases at J, with 8 bases between. From germline, CDR1 is KGHDR and CDR2 SFDVKD. The CDR3 region is CATSDVAFEAFF. The CDR3 DNA reads TGTGCCACCAGTGATGTGGCGTTTGAAGCTTTCTTT.

This chain uses TRBV6-1 with TRBJ1-1; D is unresolved. The CDR3 runs 13 residues. Trimming took off 8 bases at V and 3 bases at J, with 13 bases between the two ends. Germline values: CDR1 MNHNS, CDR2 SASEGT. The CDR3 here is CASLNGLHTEAFF. The CDR3 nucleotides read TGTGCCAGCTTGAATGGGTTGCACACTGAAGCTTTCTTT.

In its sample, this clonotype was seen a few times. The junction does not match germline at one end; this may be a read error. The chain links TRBV7-7 to TRBJ2-1; 9 bases are a match to TRBD1. Germline V gives CDR1 SSHAT, CDR2 FNYEAQ (reference sequence). The CDR3 length is 14 residues. Here the CDR3 DNA reads TGTGCTAGCAGCTTATGGGACAGGGACAATGAGCAGTTCTTC. Amino acid sequence: CASSLWDRDNEQFF. The variable domain in full, with the rest retrieved from reference TRBV7-7 and TRBJ2-1, is GAGVSQSPRYKVTKRGQDVTLRCDPISSHATLYWYQQALGQGPEFLTYFNYEAQPDKSGLPSDRFSAERPEGSISTLTIQRTEQRDSAMYRCASSLWDRDNEQFFGPGTRLTVL.

This chain uses TRBV30 with TRBJ1-2, with D perhaps matching TRBD1 (5 bases). CDR1 is GTSNPN, CDR2 SVGIG, per germline (reference sequence). The CDR3 runs 13 residues. The germline V and J ends were trimmed by 8 bases and 2 bases, with 15 bases remaining between them. This CDR3 reads CARNEGNNYGYTF. CDR3 DNA sequence: TGTGCCCGGAACGAGGGGAACAACTATGGCTACACCTTC.

This clonotype was seen only a few times. The genes are TRBV6-2 or TRBV6-3 and TRBJ2-7; 10 bases fit TRBD2. The CDR3 has 16 amino acids. Germline CDR1 MNHEY, CDR2 SVGEGT. V was pared by 4 bases and J by 9 bases, with 15 bases of the junction left unmatched. The CDR3 is CASSSVTSGLILRQYF. The CDR3 DNA sequence: TGTGCCAGCAGTTCGGTGACTAGCGGGCTCATTCTCCGGCAGTACTTC.